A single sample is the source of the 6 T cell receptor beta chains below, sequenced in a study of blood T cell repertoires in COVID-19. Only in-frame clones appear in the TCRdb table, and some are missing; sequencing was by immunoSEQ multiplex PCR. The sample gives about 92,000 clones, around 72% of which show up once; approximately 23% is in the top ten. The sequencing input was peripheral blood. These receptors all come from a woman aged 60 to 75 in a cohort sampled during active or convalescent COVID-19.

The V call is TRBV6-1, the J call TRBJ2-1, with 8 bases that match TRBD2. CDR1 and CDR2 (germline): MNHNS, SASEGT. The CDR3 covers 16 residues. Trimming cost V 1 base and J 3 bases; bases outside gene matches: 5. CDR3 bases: TGTGCCAGCAGTGAAGACCCCGGGGGGGACTACAATGAGCAGTTCTTC. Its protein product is CASSEDPGGDYNEQFF.

The CDR3 DNA reads TGTGCCAGCAGCCCATCCGAGGGGGCAGGTTCACCCCTCCACTTT. Its translation: CASSPSEGAGSPLHF. V is TRBV7-3 and J is TRBJ1-6; the match to TRBD1 covers 7 bases. The CDR3 covers 15 residues. The junction had 10 bases not matched to a gene; V was cut back by 5 bases and J by 9 bases. Germline V gene sequence: CDR1 SGHTA, CDR2 FQGTGA. Filled out from reference TRBV7-3 and TRBJ1-6, the complete variable domain reads GAGVSQTPSNKVTEKGKYVELRCDPISGHTALYWYRQSLGQGPEFLIYFQGTGAADDSGLPNDRFFAVRPEGSVSTLKIQRTERGDSAVYLCASSPSEGAGSPLHFGNGTRLTVT.

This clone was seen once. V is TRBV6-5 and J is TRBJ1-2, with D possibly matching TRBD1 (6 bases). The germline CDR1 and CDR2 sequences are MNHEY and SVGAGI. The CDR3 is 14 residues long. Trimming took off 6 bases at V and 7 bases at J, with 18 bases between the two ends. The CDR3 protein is CASRSLQGMGGYTF. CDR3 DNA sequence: TGTGCCAGCAGAAGCTTACAGGGAATGGGTGGCTACACCTTC.

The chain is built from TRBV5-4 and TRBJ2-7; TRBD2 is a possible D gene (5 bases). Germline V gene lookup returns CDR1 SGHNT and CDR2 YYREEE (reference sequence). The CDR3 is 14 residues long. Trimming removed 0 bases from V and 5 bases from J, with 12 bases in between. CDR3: CASSLDQEGHEQYF. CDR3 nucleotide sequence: TGTGCCAGCAGCTTGGACCAAGAGGGCCACGAGCAGTACTTC.

The CDR3 spells CASSVGASGVVGTDTQYF. The CDR3 nucleotides are TGTGCCAGCAGCGTCGGGGCTAGCGGGGTTGTTGGTACAGATACGCAGTATTTT. The V call is TRBV9, the J call TRBJ2-3, with 9 positions matching TRBD2. The germline gives CDR1 SGDLS, CDR2 YYNGEE. The CDR3 is 18 residues long. With V trimmed by 2 bases and J by 3 bases, 13 bases remained unmatched.

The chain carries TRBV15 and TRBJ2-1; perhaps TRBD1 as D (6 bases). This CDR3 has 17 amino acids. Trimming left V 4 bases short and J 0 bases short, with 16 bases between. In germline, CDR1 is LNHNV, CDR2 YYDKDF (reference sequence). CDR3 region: CATSKNRVPRSYNEQFF. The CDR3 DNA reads TGTGCCACCAGCAAGAACAGGGTCCCTCGCTCCTACAATGAGCAGTTCTTC.